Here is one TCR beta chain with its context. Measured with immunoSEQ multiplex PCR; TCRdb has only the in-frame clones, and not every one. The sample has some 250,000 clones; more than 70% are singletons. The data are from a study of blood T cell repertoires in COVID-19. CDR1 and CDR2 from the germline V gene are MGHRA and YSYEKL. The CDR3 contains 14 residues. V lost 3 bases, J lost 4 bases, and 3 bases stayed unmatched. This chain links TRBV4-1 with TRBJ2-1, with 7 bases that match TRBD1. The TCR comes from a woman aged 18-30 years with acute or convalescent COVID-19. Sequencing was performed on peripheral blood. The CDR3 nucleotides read TGCGCCAGCAGCCACCAGGACAGGTACAATGAGCAGTTCTTC. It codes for CASSHQDRYNEQFF.